Described below is a single T cell receptor beta chain sequence and its context. In the study's own analysis: Reference gene primer amplification in the assay estimated nucleated cell counts. Only in-frame clones appear in the TCRdb table, and some are missing; sequencing was by immunoSEQ multiplex PCR. The V and J calls and the clone size are those of that table, but D and trimming were determined from the DNA. The sample includes 130,000 or so clones, about 86% seen only once; the top ten take around 8.4%. The sample originates from a study of blood T cell repertoires in COVID-19. Study overall: Italy, Spain and the United States were the sources of the convalescent and acute COVID-19 samples. PBMCs, B-cell-depleted T cells, or T cells were the source of the cDNA or gDNA that made up the material.

This CDR3 has 14 residues. Trimming at V came to 0 bases and at J to 8 bases, leaving 7 bases not matched to a gene. Germline CDR1 SGHRS, CDR2 YFSETQ. The TCR originated in a woman aged 55-70 years with acute or convalescent COVID-19. The chain links TRBV5-1 to TRBJ1-2, with TRBD1 identical over 7 bases. The sequenced sample consisted of peripheral blood. CDR3 region: CASSLDRQGQGYTF. The CDR3 DNA is TGCGCCAGCAGCTTGGACAGACAGGGTCAAGGCTACACCTTC.